This T cell receptor (beta chain) was sequenced for a study of graft-versus-host responses after intestinal transplantation. Study as a whole: Every transplant recipient was induced with anti-thymocyte globulin, then maintained on tacrolimus and steroids for two to four years.

As for this clone: Antigen unknown.

Clones were read by immunoSEQ multiplex PCR, and TCRdb kept only the in-frame ones, dropping some. This table holds over 100,000 clones, roughly 87% found once. Germline CDR1 is SGHTA and CDR2 is FQGTGA. This CDR3 comprises 15 residues. Deletions cut 0 bases from V and 5 bases from J, with 14 bases between. The sequence was obtained from a human donor who received an intestinal transplant. The chain combines TRBV7-3 with TRBJ2-7; D ambiguous. The source was unstimulated CD4+ T cells sorted from spleen or lymph node cells, collected before intestinal transplant. The CDR3 nucleotides are TGTGCCAGCAGCTTAACCCAAGGACCCTTCGACGAGCAGTACTTC. It yields the protein CASSLTQGPFDEQYF.